Presented here are 2 T cell receptor beta chains from one specimen sequenced in a study of blood T cells in healthy people across ages. Together with a sample-barcoded 5' primer, a J-beta primer mix was included in a second PCR lasting 7 to 11 cycles. TCRdb redid the calling of the 5' RACE reads with MiXCR, one entry per CDR3 protein. The sample carries about 1.6 million distinct CDR3 sequences, about 31% recorded once. Material: blood. Source of these receptors: a young woman in good health.

The chain recombines TRBV29-1 with TRBJ1-2, with unresolved D. The ends were cut back, 2 bases at V and 1 base at J, with 11 bases in the middle. This CDR3 comprises 14 residues. Germline V gene data show CDR1 as SQVTM and CDR2 as ANQGSEA. This CDR3 is CSVEMDQLNYGYTF. The CDR3 DNA sequence: TGCAGCGTTGAAATGGACCAGCTTAACTATGGCTACACCTTC.

The rearrangement uses TRBV19 and TRBJ1-2; a weak D match, TRBD1 (6 bases). Germline CDR1 and CDR2: LNHDA and SQIVND (reference sequence). The CDR3 has 16 amino acids. Trimming took 0 bases from V and 4 from J, leaving 15 bases between them. As DNA, the CDR3 is TGTGCCAGTAGTATAGAGGGGGCACCATCTCCCTATGGCTACACCTTC. Translating it yields CASSIEGAPSPYGYTF.